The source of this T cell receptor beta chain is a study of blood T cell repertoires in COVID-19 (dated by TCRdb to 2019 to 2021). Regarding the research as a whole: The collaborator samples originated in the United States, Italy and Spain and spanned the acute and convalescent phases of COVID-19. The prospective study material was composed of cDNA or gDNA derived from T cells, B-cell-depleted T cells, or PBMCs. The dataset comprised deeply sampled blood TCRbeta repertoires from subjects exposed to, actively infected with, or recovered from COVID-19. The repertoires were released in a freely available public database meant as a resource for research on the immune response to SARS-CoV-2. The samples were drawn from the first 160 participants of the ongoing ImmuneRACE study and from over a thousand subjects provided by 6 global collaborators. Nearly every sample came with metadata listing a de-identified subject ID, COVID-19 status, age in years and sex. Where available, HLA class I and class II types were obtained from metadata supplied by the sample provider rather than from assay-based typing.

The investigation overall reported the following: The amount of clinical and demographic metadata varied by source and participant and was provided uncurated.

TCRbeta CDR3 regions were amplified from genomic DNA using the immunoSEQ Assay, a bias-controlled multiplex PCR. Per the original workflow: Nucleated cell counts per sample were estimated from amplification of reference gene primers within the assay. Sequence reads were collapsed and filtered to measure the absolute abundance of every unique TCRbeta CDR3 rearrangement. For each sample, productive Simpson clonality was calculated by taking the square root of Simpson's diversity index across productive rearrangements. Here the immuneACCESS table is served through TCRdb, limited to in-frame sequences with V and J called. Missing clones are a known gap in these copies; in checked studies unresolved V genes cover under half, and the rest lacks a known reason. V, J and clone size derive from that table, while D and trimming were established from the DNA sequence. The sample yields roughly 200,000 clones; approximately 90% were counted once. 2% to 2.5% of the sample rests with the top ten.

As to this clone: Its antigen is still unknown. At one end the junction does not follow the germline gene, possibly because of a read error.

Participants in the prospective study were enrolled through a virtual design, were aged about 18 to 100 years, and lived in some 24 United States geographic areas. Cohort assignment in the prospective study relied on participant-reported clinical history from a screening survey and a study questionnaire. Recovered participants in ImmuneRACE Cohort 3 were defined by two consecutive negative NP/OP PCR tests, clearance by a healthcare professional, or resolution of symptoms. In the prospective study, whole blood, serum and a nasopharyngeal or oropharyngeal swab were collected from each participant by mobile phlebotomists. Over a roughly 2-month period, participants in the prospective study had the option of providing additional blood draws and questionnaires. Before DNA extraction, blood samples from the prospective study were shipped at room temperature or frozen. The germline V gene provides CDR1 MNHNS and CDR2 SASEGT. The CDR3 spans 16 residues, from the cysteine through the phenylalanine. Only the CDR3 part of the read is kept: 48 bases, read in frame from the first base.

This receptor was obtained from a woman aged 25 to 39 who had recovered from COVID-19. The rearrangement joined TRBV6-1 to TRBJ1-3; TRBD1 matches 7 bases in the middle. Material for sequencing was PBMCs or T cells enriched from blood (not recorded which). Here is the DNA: TGTGCCAGCAGTGAAGCGGCAGGGGGGAAAGGGAACATCATATATTTT. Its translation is CASSEAAGGKGNIIYF.